This TCR beta chain was sequenced in a study of cytomegalovirus exposure and HLA in healthy donors. Points from the study as a whole: Follow-up analysis found HLA locus-dependent TCR association rates, highest for DRB1 and lowest for HLA-C. In an earlier analysis, productive rearrangement rates for most beta V segments clustered near 87% or 30%. TCR beta chain V- and J-gene trimming was linked, in a later analysis, to a missense variant in DCLRE1C.

Primers included in the PCR were 60 Vbeta and 13 Jbeta primers. Generated by immunoSEQ multiplex PCR, the TCRdb table keeps only in-frame clones and is missing some. The sample has roughly 130,000 clones, around 75% seen once; the top ten hold more than 3%. Worth noting for this clone: Its matching antigen is unknown.

This CDR3 spans 13 amino acids. The J segment lost 1 base and the V segment lost 6 bases, leaving 3 bases of the junction unmatched. The germline CDR1 and CDR2 sequences are ENHRY and SYGVKD. Sequencing was done on a sample of PBMCs. J is TRBJ2-7 and V is TRBV10-3, with TRBD1 matching over 7 bases. This TCR derives from a female donor in good health and CMV-seronegative. The CDR3 coding sequence is TGTGCCATCAGGGACAGGAAATCCTACGAGCAGTACTTC. Translating gives CAIRDRKSYEQYF.